This is a list of T cell receptor beta chains from one sample in a study of blood T cell repertoires in COVID-19. This table comes from immunoSEQ multiplex PCR, and its TCRdb copy is limited to in-frame clones, with some not included. The table lists 150,000 to 200,000 clones, around 90% of them singletons, with about a quarter in the top ten. Sequencing input: peripheral blood. Receptor source: a man in his sixties with acute or convalescent COVID-19. Each CDR3 is given with its conserved first and last residue. The D gene is left open where the match is weak. Rows give clone size only sometimes, using once, few, many, or a class for an expanded clone.

abundance,d_gene,v_gene,j_gene,CDR3nt,CDR3aa
few,TRBD1,TRBV18,TRBJ2-2,TGTGCCAGCTCACCATCCGGACAGGGATTATCTGGGGAGCTGTTTTTT,CASSPSGQGLSGELFF
NA,NA,TRBV5-1,TRBJ2-1,TGCGCCAGCAGCGTTGGGGTGGGGCCCATGAATGAGCAGTTCTTC,CASSVGVGPMNEQFF
NA,TRBD1,TRBV29-1,TRBJ1-5,TGCAGCGTTGAAGTGATAGGGGGACAGGATCAGCCCCAGCATTTT,CSVEVIGGQDQPQHF
NA,NA,TRBV2,TRBJ2-5,TGTGCCAGCATAGAGGCGCAGACCCAGTACTTC,CASIEAQTQYF
NA,NA,TRBV7-3,TRBJ1-1,TGTGCCAGCAGCTTAACGCGGGCTTCCAACACTGAAGCTTTCTTT,CASSLTRASNTEAFF
NA,NA,TRBV30,TRBJ1-1,TGTGCCTGGAGTAGGTCGGAGACTGAAGCTTTCTTT,CAWSRSETEAFF
once,NA,TRBV27,TRBJ1-5,TGTGCCAGCAGTTTAACCGGTTGGGCAGGGTCCAATCAGCCCCAGCATTTT,CASSLTGWAGSNQPQHF
NA,NA,TRBV6-1,TRBJ1-5,TGTGCCAGCAGTGGGACAGAAGGGCGGTTCCTGAATCAGCCCCAGCATTTT,CASSGTEGRFLNQPQHF
few,TRBD2,TRBV5-1,TRBJ2-5,TGCGCCAGCAGCCCAGGGACTAGCGACTTAGAGACCCAGTACTTC,CASSPGTSDLETQYF
NA,NA,TRBV11-2,TRBJ1-1,TGTGCCAGCAGCGGTGGACAGTTTAAGAACACTGAAGCTTTCTTT,CASSGGQFKNTEAFF
NA,NA,TRBV7-8,TRBJ1-1,TGTGCCAGCAGCTTAGTGAGGGGGACGAACACTGAAGCTTTCTTT,CASSLVRGTNTEAFF
NA,NA,TRBV5-4,TRBJ2-1,TGTGCCAGCAGCTCCTCCAAACAGGGTTCTAATGAGCAGTTCTTC,CASSSSKQGSNEQFF
NA,TRBD1,TRBV19,TRBJ1-1,TGTGCCAGTAGTATGACAGGGGTCGAGGACACTGAAGCTTTCTTT,CASSMTGVEDTEAFF
few,NA,TRBV24-1,TRBJ1-1,TGTGCCACCAGTGATTCCGGAGGTCGGGGTGAAGCTTTCTTT,CATSDSGGRGEAFF
NA,NA,TRBV29-1,TRBJ2-3,TGCAGCGTTGTAGTTGATCGCACAGATACGCAGTATTTT,CSVVVDRTDTQYF
NA,TRBD1,TRBV19,TRBJ2-1,TGTGCCAGTAGCCCGACAGGGGGATGGGACAATGAGCAGTTCTTC,CASSPTGGWDNEQFF
NA,TRBD2,TRBV24-1,TRBJ2-7,TGTGCCACCAGTGAGTCCGGGACTACCTACGAGCAGTACTTC,CATSESGTTYEQYF
once,TRBD1,TRBV6-6,TRBJ1-2,TGTGCCAGCAGTTACCCCGGGACAGTGATTAATGGCTACACCTTC,CASSYPGTVINGYTF
once,TRBD1,TRBV10-3,TRBJ2-6,TGTGCCACCTCCCAGCGGACAGGGACCTCTGGGGCCAACGTCCTGACTTTC,CATSQRTGTSGANVLTF
NA,TRBD2,TRBV6-4,TRBJ2-2,TGTGCCAGTTCCCGGGAGGGCGGCTCCGGGGAGCTGTTTTTT,CASSREGGSGELFF
once,TRBD2,TRBV7-3,TRBJ2-3,TGTGCCAGCAGTTCTCGGACTAGCGGGGGCCTGGATACGCAGTATTTT,CASSSRTSGGLDTQYF
once,NA,TRBV6-6,TRBJ1-2,TGTGCCAGCAGCAGGTCCTATGGCTACACCTTC,CASSRSYGYTF
NA,NA,TRBV7-8,TRBJ1-4,TGTGCCAGCAGCTATGAAGCAGCGGCTAATGAAAAACTGTTTTTT,CASSYEAAANEKLFF
NA,NA,TRBV5-1,TRBJ2-3,TGCGCCAGCAGCTTGGACGGTTACACAGATACGCAGTATTTT,CASSLDGYTDTQYF
NA,NA,TRBV4-1,TRBJ1-1,TGCGCCAGCAGCCAGTTTGGTCCGGACTCCAGTTTGAACACTGAAGCTTTCTTT,CASSQFGPDSSLNTEAFF
NA,NA,TRBV6-5,TRBJ2-7,TGTGCCAGCAGTTACTCGAGTGGTGCAGGCCCCTACGAGCAGTACTTC,CASSYSSGAGPYEQYF
NA,NA,TRBV9,TRBJ2-1,TGTGCCAGCAGCTCGCAACAGGAAGGGGGCTCCTACAATGAGCAGTTCTTC,CASSSQQEGGSYNEQFF
NA,TRBD1,TRBV10-3,TRBJ1-2,TGTGCCATCAGTCCGACAGGGGGCGATGGCTACACCTTC,CAISPTGGDGYTF
NA,NA,TRBV27,TRBJ2-7,TGTGCCAGCAGTTTTCGCAGTGCGGTTTACGAGCAGTACTTC,CASSFRSAVYEQYF
once,NA,TRBV3-1/TRBV3-2,TRBJ1-5,TGTGCCAGCAGCTTGGGAGGGCAGCAGCCCCAGCATTTT,CASSLGGQQPQHF